These 15 T cell receptor beta chains came from one sample sequenced in a study of cytomegalovirus exposure and HLA in healthy donors (dated 2017 in TCRdb). The library came from the immunoSEQ multiplex PCR assay. For the multiplex PCR, a mixture combining 60 forward primers for TCR Vbeta segments and 13 reverse primers for TCR Jbeta segments was used. TCRdb's version of the immuneACCESS table is confined to in-frame rearrangements and falls short of the full clone set. An unresolved V gene accounts for under half of the shortfall where checked; the remainder is of unknown origin. Counted in this sample were about 89,000 clones; about 89% of them appeared once. The top ten clones comprise roughly 9% of the sample. Sequencing input: PBMCs. The receptors originated from a man aged 25 to 45 in good health and CMV-seropositive.

The rearrangement uses TRBV5-4 and TRBJ2-7; TRBD2 might be the D (5 bases). V was clipped by 4 bases and J by 0 bases, with 20 bases between them. This CDR3 has 17 amino acids. Germline V lookup: CDR1 SGHNT, CDR2 YYREEE (reference sequence). The CDR3 region has the DNA TGTGCCAGCAGCCCCCAAAGGACTGGCTCGAGCTCCTACGAGCAGTACTTC. It is translated as CASSPQRTGSSSYEQYF.

Only a few counts were recorded for this clone. The chain links TRBV5-6 to TRBJ1-2; D might be TRBD1 (5 bases). The germline gives CDR1 SGHDT, CDR2 YYEEEE. This CDR3 region has 13 residues. Trimming cost V 2 bases and J 7 bases, with 12 bases left between them. CDR3 DNA: TGTGCCAGCAGCTTCGGGGGAAAGGGTGGCTACACCTTC. Protein: CASSFGGKGGYTF.

The chain combines TRBV19 with TRBJ1-4; TRBD1 matches at 10 bases. The germline V gene has CDR1 LNHDA and CDR2 SQIVND (reference sequence). This CDR3 contains 16 residues. The V segment lost 5 bases and the J segment 3 bases; nucleotides outside the gene matches: 6. CDR3 sequence: CASSVRDRGPNEKLFF. CDR3 in DNA: TGTGCCAGTAGTGTTCGGGACAGGGGACCTAATGAAAAACTGTTTTTT.

V gene TRBV10-1 combines with J gene TRBJ2-7; 8 positions match TRBD2. The CDR3 is made up of 14 amino acids. Germline V lookup: CDR1 WNHNN, CDR2 SYGVQD (reference sequence). Trimming took 6 bases from V and 5 from J; bases not matched to a gene: 9. The CDR3 coding sequence is TGCGCCAGCAGCTCGGGACTAGGAGTAGACGAGCAGTACTTC. This encodes CASSSGLGVDEQYF.

This clone was picked up a small number of times. V and J are TRBV10-1 and TRBJ2-1; D perhaps matches TRBD2 (5 bases). The CDR3 covers 14 residues. The V gene's germline CDR1 is WNHNN and CDR2 SYGVQD (reference sequence). Trimming took 6 bases from V and 4 from J, leaving 13 bases between them. The CDR3 sequence: CASRAGNTYNEQFF. The CDR3 nucleotides read TGCGCCAGCAGAGCCGGGAATACTTACAATGAGCAGTTCTTC.

The chain couples TRBV25-1 to TRBJ1-3; D remains unclear. The CDR3 consists of 15 residues. Trimming left V 7 bases short and J 4 bases short, with 17 bases between. Germline CDR1 is MGHDK and CDR2 is SYGVNS. In DNA, the CDR3 is TGTGCCAGCACCGAGGGCGGGCAAAACGGAAACACCATATATTTT. This codes for CASTEGGQNGNTIYF.

The genes are TRBV11-2 and TRBJ2-7; D is unresolved. The CDR3 runs to 11 residues. Germline CDR1 is SGHAT and CDR2 is FQNNGV. V lost 5 bases and J lost 3, with 5 bases in between. The CDR3 sequence is CASSPLYEQYF. The CDR3 nucleotides are TGTGCCAGCAGCCCCCTCTACGAGCAGTACTTC.

The V gene is TRBV6-5, the J gene TRBJ1-6; the D gene is possibly TRBD1 (5 bases). The CDR3 covers 15 residues. Germline V gene data show CDR1 as MNHEY and CDR2 as SVGAGI. The V and J ends lost 0 bases and 9 bases respectively, with 12 bases between them. This CDR3 reads CASSYSEGTSSPLHF. The CDR3, as DNA: TGTGCCAGCAGTTACTCGGAGGGGACGAGTTCACCCCTCCACTTT.

This chain joins TRBV10-3 and TRBJ2-6; 7 nucleotides line up with TRBD1. The V and J ends lost 7 bases and 2 bases, in that order; junction bases with no gene match: 5. The length of the CDR3 is 15 residues. The germline gives CDR1 ENHRY, CDR2 SYGVKD. The CDR3 region is CAITGQEAGANVLTF. In DNA form, the CDR3 reads TGTGCCATCACCGGACAGGAGGCTGGGGCCAACGTCCTGACTTTC.

This chain uses TRBV28 with TRBJ1-2, with a possible D match to TRBD1 (5 bases). V lost 5 bases and J lost 7, with 11 bases in between. Germline assignment: CDR1 MDHEN and CDR2 SYDVKM. CDR3 length equals 12 residues. This CDR3 reads CASSQTGGGYTF. Written as DNA, the CDR3 is TGTGCCAGCAGTCAAACAGGTGGTGGCTACACCTTC.

The chain has TRBV27 and TRBJ1-1; possibly TRBD1 for D (6 bases). The V end was cut by 5 bases, the J end by 3 bases, with 25 bases between. CDR1 is MNHEY and CDR2 is SMNVEV in the germline V gene (reference sequence). The CDR3 is made up of 18 amino acids. CDR3 region: CASSLFAVGQGWDTEAFF. The CDR3 coding sequence is TGTGCCAGCAGTCTATTTGCCGTTGGGCAGGGGTGGGACACTGAAGCTTTCTTT.

The rearrangement uses TRBV30 and TRBJ2-7, with D tentatively TRBD2 (7 bases). The CDR3 runs 13 residues. V dropped 7 bases and J dropped 2 bases, with 15 bases sitting between them. CDR1 and CDR2 from the germline V gene are GTSNPN and SVGIG (reference sequence). The CDR3 spells CAYAGGLAYEQYF. The CDR3 coding sequence is TGTGCCTACGCCGGGGGGCTCGCCTACGAGCAGTACTTC.

The chain joins TRBV7-2 to TRBJ2-1, with unresolved D. Looked up from germline, CDR1 is SGHTA and CDR2 is FQGNSA. With 4 bases removed from V and 3 bases from J, the gap between germline ends came to 4 bases. CDR3 length: 12 amino acids. Here the CDR3 reads CASSSYYNEQFF. CDR3 DNA sequence: TGTGCCAGCAGCTCTTACTACAATGAGCAGTTCTTC.

The genes are TRBV28 and TRBJ1-1; TRBD1 matches 12 bases. With V trimmed by 3 bases and J by 12 bases, 14 bases remained unmatched. Per germline, CDR1 MDHEN and CDR2 SYDVKM. CDR3 length: 16 residues. This chain's CDR3 is CASSLGTGGALALTFF. The DNA for the CDR3 is TGTGCCAGCAGTTTGGGGACAGGGGGCGCCCTAGCCTTAACTTTCTTT.

V and J are TRBV2 and TRBJ1-3, with a weak D call TRBD1 (6 bases). The V end was cut by 4 bases, the J end by 0 bases, with 10 bases between. This CDR3 spans 15 amino acids. The germline CDR1 and CDR2 sequences are SNHLY and FYNNEI. The CDR3 DNA follows: TGTGCCAGCAGTGTGGACAGAAGCTCTGGAAACACCATATATTTT. Residues: CASSVDRSSGNTIYF.